The 12 T cell receptor beta chains in this list originate from one sample, sequenced in a study of immune heterogeneity within non-small cell lung tumors. Using 32 V and 13 J primers, multiplex PCR amplified TCR beta CDR3. From the multiplex PCR reads, TCRdb called clonotypes with MiXCR, one entry per CDR3 protein. The sample shows tens of thousands of distinct CDR3 sequences, around 30% of them seen only once. Template material comprised bulk tumor genomic DNA at 500 to 650 ng per sample. Widely spaced biopsies, several per primary tumor, were obtained at surgery. Patients had untreated, newly diagnosed non-small cell lung cancer and underwent curative surgery. The sample comprised lung tumor tissue. The source is a man aged 35 to 55 with non-small cell lung cancer.

This clonotype was observed a few times. The chain carries TRBV29-1 and TRBJ2-3, with 8 positions matching TRBD2. V gave up 6 bases and J gave up 1 base; unmatched junction bases: 9. The V gene's germline CDR1 is SQVTM and CDR2 ANQGSEA. CDR3 size: 15 residues. CDR3 nucleotides: TGCAGCGTCCACAGGGCCGGGGGGGGCACAGATACGCAGTATTTT. This codes for CSVHRAGGGTDTQYF.

The genes are TRBV10-3 and TRBJ2-7, with 7 bases that match TRBD2. Germline lookup yields CDR1 ENHRY and CDR2 SYGVKD. CDR3 length equals 15 residues. J lost 0 bases, V lost 11 bases, and 13 bases had no gene match. The CDR3 sequence: CAAATTLADSYEQYF. In DNA, the CDR3 is TGTGCCGCCGCAACGACGCTAGCGGACTCCTACGAGCAGTACTTC.

This clonotype was seen many times. The chain links TRBV25-1 to TRBJ1-2; D may be TRBD1 (5 bases). The CDR3 sequence is 16 residues long. Trimming cost V 1 base and J 0 bases, with 12 bases left between them. CDR1 is MGHDK, CDR2 SYGVNS, per germline. The CDR3 DNA reads TGTGCCAGCAGTGAATCCGGGACCATAGCTAACTATGGCTACACCTTC. Its protein is CASSESGTIANYGYTF.

This clonotype was counted at least ten times. The chain combines TRBV27 with TRBJ1-2, with no clear D. The CDR3 is made up of 13 amino acids. The germline V gene has CDR1 MNHEY and CDR2 SMNVEV (reference sequence). V gave up 8 bases and J gave up 3 bases, with 13 bases separating them. As DNA, the CDR3 is TGTGCCAGCGGGGAGGACGGATACTATGGCTACACCTTC. Amino acid sequence: CASGEDGYYGYTF.

The chain combines TRBV5-4 with TRBJ2-3, with unresolved D. The V end lost 2 bases, the J end lost 5 bases, and 9 bases lay between the germline ends. The CDR3 contains 13 residues. Germline lookup yields CDR1 SGHNT and CDR2 YYREEE (reference sequence). The CDR3 DNA reads as TGTGCCAGCAGCTTTGCCTCGAAAGATACGCAGTATTTT. It specifies CASSFASKDTQYF.

Worth noting for this clonotype: A much larger clone is a single base away; this may be a read error. The rearrangement links TRBV2 to TRBJ1-2, with a weak D call TRBD1 (6 bases). The CDR3 consists of 15 residues. Germline V lookup: CDR1 SNHLY, CDR2 FYNNEI. The germline V and J ends were trimmed by 2 bases and 8 bases, with 18 bases remaining between them. CDR3 DNA sequence: TGTGCCAGCAGTGAAATAGGACGGGGGGCGGGAGGCTACACCTTC. Translating gives CASSEIGRGAGGYTF.

By sample fraction, this clonotype is medium-sized. This chain joins TRBV11-3 and TRBJ2-5; 10 bases are shared with TRBD1. This CDR3 is built from 18 residues. The germline gives CDR1 SGHNT, CDR2 YENEEA. With V trimmed by 1 base and J by 2 bases, 10 bases remained unmatched. CDR3 residues: CASSLGQMGQGFQETQYF. CDR3 sequence (DNA): TGTGCCAGCAGCTTAGGTCAGATGGGACAGGGGTTTCAAGAGACCCAGTACTTC.

This clonotype was found a few times. This chain connects TRBV7-8 to TRBJ2-1; no definite D call. The CDR3 extends over 11 amino acids. Trimming removed 5 bases at V and 10 bases at J, with 9 bases between. In germline, CDR1 is SGHVS, CDR2 FQNEAQ. The CDR3 bases are TGTGCCAGCAGCCGAACCACGGAGCAGTTCTTC. It encodes CASSRTTEQFF.

As regards this clonotype: This may come from a read error, since a much larger clone is one base off. The gene calls are TRBV13 and TRBJ2-7, with D maybe TRBD1 (6 bases). Per germline, CDR1 PRHDT and CDR2 FYEKMQ (reference sequence). The CDR3 is 13 residues long. V gave up 7 bases and J gave up 6 bases, with 16 bases separating them. The DNA for the CDR3 is TGTGCCAGCATCTTTGACAGGTTAGGCGAGCAGTACTTC. Protein sequence: CASIFDRLGEQYF.

In its sample, this clonotype ranks as medium-sized (0.01 to 0.1%). The chain has TRBV10-1 and TRBJ1-2; D is possibly TRBD1 (5 bases). This CDR3 comprises 14 residues. The V end was cut by 0 bases, the J end by 4 bases, with 9 bases between. CDR1 and CDR2 (germline): WNHNN, SYGVQD (reference sequence). This CDR3 reads CASSESGVGYGYTF. CDR3 bases: TGCGCCAGCAGTGAGTCGGGGGTCGGCTATGGCTACACCTTC.

A few counts support this clonotype. The chain links TRBV7-2 to TRBJ1-3; no reliable D call. The CDR3 is made up of 14 amino acids. Trimming took off 5 bases at V and 0 bases at J, with 8 bases between the two ends. Germline loops: CDR1 SGHTA, CDR2 FQGNSA. CDR3 coding DNA: TGTGCCAGCAGCCCGCAAAGCTCTGGAAACACCATATATTTT. It translates to CASSPQSSGNTIYF.

In its sample, this clonotype is medium-sized. CDR3 nucleotides: TGTGCCACCAAGGAGGAGATGGGGAATTCACCCCTCCACTTT. Its translation: CATKEEMGNSPLHF. The V and J genes are TRBV2 and TRBJ1-6, with D hard to call. The germline gives CDR1 SNHLY, CDR2 FYNNEI. The germline V and J ends were trimmed by 10 bases and 7 bases, with 17 bases remaining between them. The CDR3 runs to 14 residues.